The rows below give T cell receptor beta chains drawn from one sample of a study of T cell repertoires in cytomegalovirus infection. TCRdb reanalysed the reads using MiXCR and keeps one entry per CDR3 protein. Among 600,000 to 800,000 distinct CDR3 sequences listed, more than 20% were seen once. Sequenced input: CD8+ T cells from PBMCs. The receptors were gathered from a human donor in good health (CMV status not recorded). Some clones in this sample may be carry-over from other donors' samples. The CDR3 runs from the conserved cysteine through the conserved F or W. Each record gives: V gene, J gene, clone size, CDR3 length, D gene, CDR3 DNA, CDR3 protein. D genes are given only for firm matches. The size field is filled for only some rows; it gives once, few, many or a size class.

v_gene: TRBV6-6
j_gene: TRBJ1-1
abundance: many
len: 15
d_gene: TRBD1
CDR3nt: TGTGCCAGCAGGCGAGGGACAGCGAGGGGCACTGAAGCTTTCTTT
CDR3aa: CASRRGTARGTEAFF

v_gene: TRBV2
j_gene: TRBJ1-5
abundance: few
len: 14
d_gene: -
CDR3nt: TGTGCCAGCAAGGGCAGGGGCAGCAATCAGCCCCAGCATTTT
CDR3aa: CASKGRGSNQPQHF

v_gene: TRBV20-1
j_gene: TRBJ2-7
abundance: many
len: 15
d_gene: -
CDR3nt: TGCAGTGCTAGAGATTACCTCACCCCGGGGATCGAGCAGTACTTC
CDR3aa: CSARDYLTPGIEQYF

v_gene: TRBV7-9
j_gene: TRBJ1-2
abundance: many
len: 13
d_gene: -
CDR3nt: TGTGCCAGCAGCCCGGACGGCCGCCTTGGCTACACCTTC
CDR3aa: CASSPDGRLGYTF

v_gene: TRBV27
j_gene: TRBJ2-7
abundance: few
len: 13
d_gene: -
CDR3nt: TGTGCCAGCCAGATGGGATCAGCCTACGAGCAGTACTTC
CDR3aa: CASQMGSAYEQYF

v_gene: TRBV11-3
j_gene: TRBJ2-1
abundance: many
len: 15
d_gene: TRBD1
CDR3nt: TGTGCCAGCAGCCACCGGGACAGGCCGTTCAATGAGCAGTTCTTC
CDR3aa: CASSHRDRPFNEQFF

v_gene: TRBV7-9
j_gene: TRBJ2-4
abundance: -
len: 17
d_gene: -
CDR3nt: TGTGCCAGCAGCTTAGTTGGGGAAGGGAGCGCCAAAAACATTCAGTACTTC
CDR3aa: CASSLVGEGSAKNIQYF

v_gene: TRBV7-9
j_gene: TRBJ2-5
abundance: -
len: 14
d_gene: -
CDR3nt: TGTGCCAGCAGCTTTCGGCCGGACCAAGAGACCCAGTACTTC
CDR3aa: CASSFRPDQETQYF

v_gene: TRBV24-1
j_gene: TRBJ1-6
abundance: few
len: 13
d_gene: -
CDR3nt: TGTGCCACCAGTGACGGCGAGAATTCACCCCTCCACTTT
CDR3aa: CATSDGENSPLHF

v_gene: TRBV7-2
j_gene: TRBJ2-3
abundance: many
len: 15
d_gene: TRBD2
CDR3nt: TGTGCCAGCAGCCCGCGGGGGGGCCTCCCAGATACGCAGTATTTT
CDR3aa: CASSPRGGLPDTQYF

v_gene: TRBV5-6
j_gene: TRBJ2-1
abundance: few
len: 14
d_gene: -
CDR3nt: TGTGCCAGCAGCTTGGTTTACATGGCGAATGAGCAGTTCTTC
CDR3aa: CASSLVYMANEQFF

v_gene: TRBV2
j_gene: TRBJ2-3
abundance: few
len: 15
d_gene: -
CDR3nt: TGTGCCAGCATTCTGGACAGTTCTAGCACAGATACGCAGTATTTT
CDR3aa: CASILDSSSTDTQYF

v_gene: TRBV7-9
j_gene: TRBJ2-2
abundance: -
len: 14
d_gene: TRBD1
CDR3nt: TGTGCCAGCAGCCCACGCACAGGGGTCGGGGAGCTGTTTTTT
CDR3aa: CASSPRTGVGELFF

v_gene: TRBV12-3/TRBV12-4
j_gene: TRBJ1-1
abundance: many
len: 12
d_gene: -
CDR3nt: TGTGCCAGCAGCTCAGGACATACTGAAGCTTTCTTT
CDR3aa: CASSSGHTEAFF

v_gene: TRBV15
j_gene: TRBJ2-1
abundance: -
len: 15
d_gene: TRBD2
CDR3nt: TGTGCCACCAGCAAAGAGCGGGGGGGCGGCAATGAGCAGTTCTTC
CDR3aa: CATSKERGGGNEQFF

v_gene: TRBV6-5
j_gene: TRBJ2-3
abundance: -
len: 15
d_gene: TRBD2
CDR3nt: TGTGCCAGCAGTACCGGGAGGGGGGGAACAGATACGCAGTATTTT
CDR3aa: CASSTGRGGTDTQYF

v_gene: TRBV4-1
j_gene: TRBJ2-1
abundance: few
len: 15
d_gene: TRBD2
CDR3nt: TGCGCCAGCAGCCAACTAGCGGGGGGGCCCAATGAGCAGTTCTTC
CDR3aa: CASSQLAGGPNEQFF

v_gene: TRBV25-1
j_gene: TRBJ1-5
abundance: -
len: 15
d_gene: -
CDR3nt: TGTGCCAGCAGTGATACCGGGGCTCTAAATCAGCCCCAGCATTTT
CDR3aa: CASSDTGALNQPQHF

v_gene: TRBV12-3/TRBV12-4
j_gene: TRBJ1-1
abundance: many
len: 10
d_gene: -
CDR3nt: TGTGCTAGTGGTGGGGCCGAAGCTTTCTTT
CDR3aa: CASGGAEAFF

v_gene: TRBV29-1
j_gene: TRBJ2-5
abundance: -
len: 14
d_gene: -
CDR3nt: TGCAGCGTTGAAGATGGAAGTGGAGTTCGGACCCAGTACTTC
CDR3aa: CSVEDGSGVRTQYF

v_gene: TRBV6-5
j_gene: TRBJ2-2
abundance: many
len: 15
d_gene: -
CDR3nt: TGTGCCAGCAGTTACGGTCAGGGGTACACCGGGGAGCTGTTTTTT
CDR3aa: CASSYGQGYTGELFF

v_gene: TRBV12-3/TRBV12-4
j_gene: TRBJ2-1
abundance: few
len: 16
d_gene: TRBD2
CDR3nt: TGTGCCAGCACCGAAAAGATACCGGGACTAGATATTGAGCAGTTCTTC
CDR3aa: CASTEKIPGLDIEQFF

v_gene: TRBV29-1
j_gene: TRBJ1-1
abundance: -
len: 21
d_gene: -
CDR3nt: TGCAGCGCGTCGCCGACGGGGACGGTGGGGGAAATCCTCCAGGCCGTTACTGAAGCTTTCTTT
CDR3aa: CSASPTGTVGEILQAVTEAFF

v_gene: TRBV7-9
j_gene: TRBJ1-1
abundance: few
len: 15
d_gene: TRBD1
CDR3nt: TGTGCCAGCAGACGGAAACAGGGGGCGCGGACTGAAGCTTTCTTT
CDR3aa: CASRRKQGARTEAFF

v_gene: TRBV7-3
j_gene: TRBJ1-2
abundance: -
len: 14
d_gene: -
CDR3nt: TGTGCCAGCAGCTTTATCGAGGGGTTGGCTGGCTACACCTTC
CDR3aa: CASSFIEGLAGYTF

v_gene: TRBV20-1
j_gene: TRBJ1-6
abundance: -
len: 16
d_gene: -
CDR3nt: TGCAGTGCTAGAGATCCCCTGCAGGGGACTAATTCACCCCTCCACTTT
CDR3aa: CSARDPLQGTNSPLHF

v_gene: TRBV27
j_gene: TRBJ2-7
abundance: -
len: 13
d_gene: -
CDR3nt: TGTGCCAGCAGTAAGGCTGGAATCTACGAGCAGTACTTC
CDR3aa: CASSKAGIYEQYF

v_gene: TRBV4-1
j_gene: TRBJ2-2
abundance: -
len: 16
d_gene: -
CDR3nt: TGCGCCAGCAGCCAAGAGTCAGGCAGTTATACCGGGGAGCTGTTTTTT
CDR3aa: CASSQESGSYTGELFF

v_gene: TRBV20-1
j_gene: TRBJ2-7
abundance: few
len: 13
d_gene: -
CDR3nt: TGCAGTGTGAGGGGGGGCAGCTCCTACGAGCAGTACTTC
CDR3aa: CSVRGGSSYEQYF

v_gene: TRBV14
j_gene: TRBJ1-5
abundance: -
len: 17
d_gene: -
CDR3nt: TGTGCCAGCAGCCAAATACCTTCAGATTATAGCAATCAGCCCCAGCACTTT
CDR3aa: CASSQIPSDYSNQPQHF